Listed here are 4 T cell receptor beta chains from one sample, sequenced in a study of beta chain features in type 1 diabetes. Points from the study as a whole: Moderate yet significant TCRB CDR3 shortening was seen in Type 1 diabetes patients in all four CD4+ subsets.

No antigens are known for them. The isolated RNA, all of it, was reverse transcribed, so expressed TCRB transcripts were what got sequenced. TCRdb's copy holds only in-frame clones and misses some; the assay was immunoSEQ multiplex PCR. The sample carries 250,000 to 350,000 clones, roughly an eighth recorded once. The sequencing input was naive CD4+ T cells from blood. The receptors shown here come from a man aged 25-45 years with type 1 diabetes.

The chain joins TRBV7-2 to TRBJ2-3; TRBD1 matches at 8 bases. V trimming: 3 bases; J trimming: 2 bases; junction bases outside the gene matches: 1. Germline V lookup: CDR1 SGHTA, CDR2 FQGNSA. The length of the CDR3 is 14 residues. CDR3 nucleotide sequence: TGTGCCAGCAGCTTGGGACAGGCCACAGATACGCAGTATTTT. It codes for CASSLGQATDTQYF.

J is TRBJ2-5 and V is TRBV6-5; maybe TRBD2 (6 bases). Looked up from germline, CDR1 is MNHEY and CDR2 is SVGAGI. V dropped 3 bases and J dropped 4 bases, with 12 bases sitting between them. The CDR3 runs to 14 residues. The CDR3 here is CASSYSGVGETQYF. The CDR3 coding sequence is TGTGCCAGCAGTTATAGCGGAGTTGGAGAGACCCAGTACTTC.

The CDR3 bases are TGTGCCAGCAGTTTATTGGGACAGGCAGTCACCGGGGAGCTGTTTTTT. It yields the protein CASSLLGQAVTGELFF. The chain employs TRBV27 and TRBJ2-2, with 8 bases matching TRBD1. This CDR3 contains 16 residues. The V segment lost 1 base and the J segment 4 bases; nucleotides outside the gene matches: 5. Germline-derived CDR1 and CDR2 are MNHEY and SMNVEV (reference sequence).

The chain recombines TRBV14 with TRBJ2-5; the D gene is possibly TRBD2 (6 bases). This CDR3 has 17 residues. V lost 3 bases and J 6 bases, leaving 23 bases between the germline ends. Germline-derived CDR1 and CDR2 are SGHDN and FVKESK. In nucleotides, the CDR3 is TGTGCCAGCAGCCATTCTTACACCCGCCCGGGAGTGAAGACCCAGTACTTC. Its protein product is CASSHSYTRPGVKTQYF.